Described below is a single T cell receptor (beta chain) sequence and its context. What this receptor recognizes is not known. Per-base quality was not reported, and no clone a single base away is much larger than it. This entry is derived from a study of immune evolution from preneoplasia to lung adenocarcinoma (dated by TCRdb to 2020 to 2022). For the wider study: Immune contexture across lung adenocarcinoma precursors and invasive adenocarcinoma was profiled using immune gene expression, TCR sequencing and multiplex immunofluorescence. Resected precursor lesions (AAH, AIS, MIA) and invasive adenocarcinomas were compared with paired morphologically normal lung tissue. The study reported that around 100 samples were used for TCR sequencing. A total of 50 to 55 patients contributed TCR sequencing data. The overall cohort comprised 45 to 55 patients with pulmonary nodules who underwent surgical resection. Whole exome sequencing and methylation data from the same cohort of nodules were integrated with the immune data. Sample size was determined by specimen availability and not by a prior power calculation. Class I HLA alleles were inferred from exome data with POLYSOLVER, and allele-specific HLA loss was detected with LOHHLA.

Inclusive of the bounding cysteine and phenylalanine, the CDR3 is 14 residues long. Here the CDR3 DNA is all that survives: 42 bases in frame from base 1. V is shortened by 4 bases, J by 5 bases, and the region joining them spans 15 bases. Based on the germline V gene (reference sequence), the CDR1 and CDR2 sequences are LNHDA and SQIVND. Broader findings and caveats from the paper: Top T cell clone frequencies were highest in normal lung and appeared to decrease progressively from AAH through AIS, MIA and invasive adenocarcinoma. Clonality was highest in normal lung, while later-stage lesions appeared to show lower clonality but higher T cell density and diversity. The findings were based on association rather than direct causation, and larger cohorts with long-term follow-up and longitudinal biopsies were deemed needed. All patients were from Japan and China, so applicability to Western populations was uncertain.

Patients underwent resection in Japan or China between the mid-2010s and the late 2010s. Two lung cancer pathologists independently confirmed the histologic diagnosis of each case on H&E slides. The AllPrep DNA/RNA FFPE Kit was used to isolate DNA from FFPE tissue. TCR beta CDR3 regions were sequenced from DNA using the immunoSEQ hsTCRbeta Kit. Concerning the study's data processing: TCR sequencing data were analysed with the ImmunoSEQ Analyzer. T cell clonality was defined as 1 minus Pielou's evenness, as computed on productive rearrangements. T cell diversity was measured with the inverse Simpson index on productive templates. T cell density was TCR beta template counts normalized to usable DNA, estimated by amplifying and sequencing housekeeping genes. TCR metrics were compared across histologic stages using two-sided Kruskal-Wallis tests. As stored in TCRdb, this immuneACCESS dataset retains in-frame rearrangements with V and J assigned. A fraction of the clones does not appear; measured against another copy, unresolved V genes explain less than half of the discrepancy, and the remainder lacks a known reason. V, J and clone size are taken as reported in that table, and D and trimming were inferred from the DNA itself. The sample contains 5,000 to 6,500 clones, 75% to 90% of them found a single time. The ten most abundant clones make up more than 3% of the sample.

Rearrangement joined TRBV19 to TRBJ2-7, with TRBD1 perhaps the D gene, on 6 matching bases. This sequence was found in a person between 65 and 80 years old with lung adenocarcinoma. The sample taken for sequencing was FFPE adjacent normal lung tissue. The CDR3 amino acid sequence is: CASSTEQGFHEQYF. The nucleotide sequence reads TGTGCCAGTAGTACTGAACAGGGTTTCCACGAGCAGTACTTC.